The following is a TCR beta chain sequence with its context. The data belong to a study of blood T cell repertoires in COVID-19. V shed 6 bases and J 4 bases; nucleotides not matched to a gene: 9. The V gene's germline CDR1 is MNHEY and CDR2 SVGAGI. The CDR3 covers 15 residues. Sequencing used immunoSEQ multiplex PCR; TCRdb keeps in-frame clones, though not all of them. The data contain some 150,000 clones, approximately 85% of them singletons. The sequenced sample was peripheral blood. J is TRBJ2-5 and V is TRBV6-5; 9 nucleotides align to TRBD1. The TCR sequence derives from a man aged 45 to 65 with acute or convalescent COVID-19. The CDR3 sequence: CASRRTGGLGETQYF. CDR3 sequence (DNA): TGTGCCAGCAGAAGAACAGGGGGCTTGGGAGAGACCCAGTACTTC.